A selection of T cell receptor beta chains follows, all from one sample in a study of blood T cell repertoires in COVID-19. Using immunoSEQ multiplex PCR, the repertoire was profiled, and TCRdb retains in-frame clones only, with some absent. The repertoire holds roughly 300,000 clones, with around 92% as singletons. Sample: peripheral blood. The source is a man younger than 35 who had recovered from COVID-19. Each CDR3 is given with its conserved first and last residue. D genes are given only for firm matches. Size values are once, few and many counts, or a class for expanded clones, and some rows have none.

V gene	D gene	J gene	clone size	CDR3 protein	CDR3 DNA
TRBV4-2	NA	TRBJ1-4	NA	CASSQEGGTLNSYNEKLFF	TGTGCCAGCAGCCAAGAGGGAGGGACACTGAATTCTTATAATGAAAAACTGTTTTTT
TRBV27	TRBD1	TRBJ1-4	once	CASSPGQGKGWHATNEKLFF	TGTGCCAGCAGTCCAGGACAGGGGAAGGGTTGGCATGCAACTAATGAAAAACTGTTTTTT
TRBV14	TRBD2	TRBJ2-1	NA	CASSRGTSGRTYNEQFF	TGTGCCAGCAGCCGCGGGACTAGCGGGAGGACCTACAATGAGCAGTTCTTC
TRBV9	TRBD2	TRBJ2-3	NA	CASSVGLGLAGAGPDTQYF	TGTGCCAGCAGCGTAGGGTTAGGACTAGCGGGAGCGGGACCAGATACGCAGTATTTT
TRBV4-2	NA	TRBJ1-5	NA	CASSQEPDFSNQPQHF	TGTGCCAGCAGCCAAGAGCCGGACTTTAGCAATCAGCCCCAGCATTTT
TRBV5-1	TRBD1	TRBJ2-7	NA	CASSLALDRGGYEQYF	TGCGCCAGCAGCTTGGCCCTGGACAGGGGGGGCTACGAGCAGTACTTC
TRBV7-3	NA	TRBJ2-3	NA	CASSLRGFGGSTDTQYF	TGTGCCAGCAGCTTAAGGGGTTTTGGGGGGAGCACAGATACGCAGTATTTT
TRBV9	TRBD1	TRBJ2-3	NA	CASSLTGGLAVGTDTQYF	TGTGCCAGCAGCCTTACAGGGGGCTTGGCGGTCGGCACAGATACGCAGTATTTT
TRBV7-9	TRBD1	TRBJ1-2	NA	CASSPRTGFLSDGYTF	TGTGCCAGCAGCCCCAGGACAGGGTTTCTGAGCGATGGCTACACCTTC
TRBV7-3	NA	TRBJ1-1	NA	CASSLLGGNTEAFF	TGTGCCAGCAGCTTACTTGGAGGGAACACTGAAGCTTTCTTT
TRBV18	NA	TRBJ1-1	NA	CASSLTRDLNTEAFF	TGTGCCAGCTCACTTACCAGGGACTTGAACACTGAAGCTTTCTTT
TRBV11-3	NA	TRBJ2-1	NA	CASSLGLPNEQFF	TGTGCCAGCAGCTTAGGTCTTCCGAATGAGCAGTTCTTC
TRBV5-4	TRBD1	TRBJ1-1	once	CASSLGSFAGGKMGDTEAFF	TGTGCCAGCAGCCTGGGATCCTTCGCAGGGGGTAAGATGGGAGACACTGAAGCTTTCTTT
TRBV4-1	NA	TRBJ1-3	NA	CASSQNNREGISGNTIYF	TGCGCCAGCAGCCAAAATAACAGGGAGGGGATCTCTGGAAACACCATATATTTT
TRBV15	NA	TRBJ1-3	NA	CATSRDPGPSGNTIYF	TGTGCCACCAGCAGAGACCCAGGCCCCTCTGGAAACACCATATATTTT
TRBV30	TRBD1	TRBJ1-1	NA	CAWSVAGTVNTEAFF	TGTGCCTGGAGTGTAGCCGGGACAGTGAACACTGAAGCTTTCTTT
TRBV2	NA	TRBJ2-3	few	CASSGTGSPDTQYF	TGTGCCAGCAGTGGTACAGGGAGCCCAGATACGCAGTATTTT